The present T cell receptor (beta chain) was sequenced within a study of cytomegalovirus exposure and HLA in healthy donors. Study-level information: Assignment to the Caucasian-associated ancestry cluster applied to around 76% of the 350 to 500 genotyped donors. Study-level findings and limits: A list of about 160 TCR beta chains associated with cytomegalovirus was given. Within a later analysis, the majority of CMV-associated TCR beta chains appeared HLA-restricted.

A remark on this clone: Its antigen remains unknown.

CDR1 SEHNR and CDR2 FQNEAQ come from the germline V gene (reference sequence). CDR3 length equals 12 residues. V was trimmed by 5 bases and J by 6 bases, leaving 7 bases between them. Use of 60 Vbeta and 13 Jbeta primers characterized the PCR. Profiled with immunoSEQ multiplex PCR; TCRdb holds only in-frame clones, not every one. The sample lists some 150,000 clones; 70% to 80% were seen once. The sequenced material came from PBMCs. This TCR was recovered from a man in his fifties or sixties in good health and CMV-seronegative. The genes are TRBV7-9 and TRBJ2-2; D uncertain. CDR3 DNA: TGTGCCAGCAGCCACGCGGCCGGGGAGCTGTTTTTT. It yields the protein CASSHAAGELFF.